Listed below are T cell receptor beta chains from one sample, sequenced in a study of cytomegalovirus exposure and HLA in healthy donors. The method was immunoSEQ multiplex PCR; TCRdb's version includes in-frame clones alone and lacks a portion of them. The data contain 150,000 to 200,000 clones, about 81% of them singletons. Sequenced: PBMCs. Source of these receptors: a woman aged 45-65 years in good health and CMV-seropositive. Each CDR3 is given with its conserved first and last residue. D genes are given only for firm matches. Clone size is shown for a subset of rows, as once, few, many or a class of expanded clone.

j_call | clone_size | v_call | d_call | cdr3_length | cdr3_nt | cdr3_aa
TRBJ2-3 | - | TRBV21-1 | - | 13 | TGTGCCAGCAGCAAAGCGCGGAGGGGGCTGAAGTATTTT | CASSKARRGLKYF
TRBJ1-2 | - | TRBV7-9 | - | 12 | TGTGCCAGCAGCTCAAGAGGGTATGGCTACACCTTC | CASSSRGYGYTF
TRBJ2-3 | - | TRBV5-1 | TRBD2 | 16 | TGCGCCAGCAGCTTAGGATCGAGCGGGAACACAGATACGCAGTATTTT | CASSLGSSGNTDTQYF
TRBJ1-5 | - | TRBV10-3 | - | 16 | TGTGCCATCAGTGAATCGCACAGGACAAGCAATCAGCCCCAGCATTTT | CAISESHRTSNQPQHF
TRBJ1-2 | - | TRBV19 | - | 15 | TGTGCCAGTACCAACGCGGGAGAAGGGATGAATGGCTACACCTTC | CASTNAGEGMNGYTF
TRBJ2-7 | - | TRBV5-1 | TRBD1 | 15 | TGCGCCAGCAGCTTGCAGGGACAGGGGGTAGGGGAGCAGTACTTC | CASSLQGQGVGEQYF
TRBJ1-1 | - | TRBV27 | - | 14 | TGTGCCAGCAGTCACGGAGAAAGGAACACTGAAGCTTTCTTT | CASSHGERNTEAFF
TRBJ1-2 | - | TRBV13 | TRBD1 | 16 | TGTGCCAGCAGTTTTTCGGGACAGGGGGCCTACTATGGCTACACCTTC | CASSFSGQGAYYGYTF
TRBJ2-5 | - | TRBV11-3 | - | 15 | TGTGCCAGCAGTTCAACTGGACTGGACAGAGAGACCCAGTACTTC | CASSSTGLDRETQYF
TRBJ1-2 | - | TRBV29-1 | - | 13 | TGCAGCGTTGCCGGGGCCGGGGGAGATGGCTACACCTTC | CSVAGAGGDGYTF
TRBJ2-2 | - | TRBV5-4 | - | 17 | TGTGCCAGCAGCTTTGTCCCAGGGATTAGGAACACCGGGGAGCTGTTTTTT | CASSFVPGIRNTGELFF
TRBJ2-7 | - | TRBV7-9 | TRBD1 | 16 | TGTGCCAGCAGCTTAGCCCCGGGACAGGGGGTGTACGAGCAGTACTTC | CASSLAPGQGVYEQYF
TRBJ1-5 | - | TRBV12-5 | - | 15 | TGTGCTAGTGGCCTATCACAGGGATCCTATCAGCCCCAGCATTTT | CASGLSQGSYQPQHF
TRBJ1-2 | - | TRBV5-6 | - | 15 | TGTGCCAGCAGCTTGGGACACCTAACCCACTATGGCTACACCTTC | CASSLGHLTHYGYTF
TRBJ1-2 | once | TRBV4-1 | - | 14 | TGCGCCAGCACCCTATCGGCAGGTTCACATGGCTACACCTTC | CASTLSAGSHGYTF
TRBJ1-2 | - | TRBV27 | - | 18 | TGTGCCAGCAGTTTCGTGAATGTGGGGGCGCGGATCAACTATGGCTACACCTTC | CASSFVNVGARINYGYTF
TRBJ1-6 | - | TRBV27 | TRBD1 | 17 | TGTGCCAGCAGTTTTCACCCTCCCGGGACAGGGGACTCACCCCTCCACTTT | CASSFHPPGTGDSPLHF
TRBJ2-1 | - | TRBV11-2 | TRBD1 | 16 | TGTGCCAGCAGCTTAGTAGGGGACAGCACCTACAATGAGCAGTTCTTC | CASSLVGDSTYNEQFF
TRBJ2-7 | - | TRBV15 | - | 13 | TGTGCCACCAGCAAATCGGACAGTGGCGAGCAGTACTTC | CATSKSDSGEQYF
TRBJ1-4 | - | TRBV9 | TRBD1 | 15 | TGTGCCAGCAGCACACTAACAGGGGGTCGGGAAAAACTGTTTTTT | CASSTLTGGREKLFF
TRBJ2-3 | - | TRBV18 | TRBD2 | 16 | TGTGCCAGCTCACCGTCAACTAGCGGGGGAGGGGATACGCAGTATTTT | CASSPSTSGGGDTQYF
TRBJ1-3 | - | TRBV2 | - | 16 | TGTGCCAGCAGTGGAGGAGGATTCCTTGGGGGAAACACCATATATTTT | CASSGGGFLGGNTIYF
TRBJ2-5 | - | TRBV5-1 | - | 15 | TGCGCCAGCAGCTTGCGGGGGTCGTACCAAGAGACCCAGTACTTC | CASSLRGSYQETQYF
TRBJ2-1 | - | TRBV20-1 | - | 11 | TGCAGTGCCAAGGGAGATCGTGAGCAGTTCTTC | CSAKGDREQFF
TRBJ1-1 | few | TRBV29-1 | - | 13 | TGCAGCGTTGGCCGCCGGGGAGTCACTGAAGCTTTCTTT | CSVGRRGVTEAFF
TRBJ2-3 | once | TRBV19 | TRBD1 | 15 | TGTGCCAGTACCGCCGGGACAGGGGAAGGAGATACGCAGTATTTT | CASTAGTGEGDTQYF
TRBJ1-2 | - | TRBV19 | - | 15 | TGTGCCAGCCAAAGAAGCCACGTCTCTAACTATGGCTACCCCTTC | CASQRSHVSNYGYPF
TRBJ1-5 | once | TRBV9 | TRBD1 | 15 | TGTGCCAGCAGCGTAGCAGGGGGGTGGAATCAGCCCCAGCATTTT | CASSVAGGWNQPQHF
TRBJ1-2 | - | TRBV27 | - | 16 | TGTGCCAGCAGAGAAAGAGCCGGGAGACTGAACTATGGCTACACCTTC | CASRERAGRLNYGYTF
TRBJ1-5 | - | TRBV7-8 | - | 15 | TGTGCCAGCAGCCCTAGGGCAGGGAACATTCAGCCCCAGCATTTT | CASSPRAGNIQPQHF
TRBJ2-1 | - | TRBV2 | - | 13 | TGTGCCAGCAGTGAAACGAGGGCGAATGAGCAGTTCTTC | CASSETRANEQFF
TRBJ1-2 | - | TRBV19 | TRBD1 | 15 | TGTGCCAGTAGTACGACAGGGTTTAAAGGCTATGGCTACACCTTC | CASSTTGFKGYGYTF
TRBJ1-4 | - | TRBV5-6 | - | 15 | TGTGCCAGCAGCACTACGGGGGCAACTAATGAAAAACTGTTTTTT | CASSTTGATNEKLFF
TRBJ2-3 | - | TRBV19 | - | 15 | TGTGCCAGTAGTATAGGACAGCTCCGCACAGATACGCAGTATTTT | CASSIGQLRTDTQYF
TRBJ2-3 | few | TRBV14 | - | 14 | TGTGCCAGCAGCCAAGGAGGGGGACCAGATACGCAGTATTTT | CASSQGGGPDTQYF
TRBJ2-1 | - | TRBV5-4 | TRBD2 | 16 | TGTGCCAGCAGCTTGGATGGGCTAGCGGGGCGCCATGAGCAGTTCTTC | CASSLDGLAGRHEQFF
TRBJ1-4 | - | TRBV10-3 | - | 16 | TGTGCCATCAGTGAGTCGATCTCGGCAACTAATGAAAAACTGTTTTTT | CAISESISATNEKLFF
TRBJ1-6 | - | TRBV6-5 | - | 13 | TGTGCCAGCAGGGCGGGTGGTGATTTACCCCTCCACTTT | CASRAGGDLPLHF
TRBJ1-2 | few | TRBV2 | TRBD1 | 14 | TGTGCCAGCAGTGACCCGGGACAGGCTTATGGCTACACCTTC | CASSDPGQAYGYTF
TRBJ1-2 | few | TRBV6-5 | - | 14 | TGTGCCAGCAGTCCCCTGACAGGAGATGATGGCTACACCTTC | CASSPLTGDDGYTF
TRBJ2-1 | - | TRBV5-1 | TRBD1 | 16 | TGCGCCAGCAGCAACGTCCCGGGACAGGGCCATGGGGAGCAGTTCTTC | CASSNVPGQGHGEQFF
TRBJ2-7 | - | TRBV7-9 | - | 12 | TGTGCCAGCAGCTTAGAAGGGGCAAAGCAGTACTTC | CASSLEGAKQYF
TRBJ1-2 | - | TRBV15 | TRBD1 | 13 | TGTGCCACCAGCAGACAGGGGGCAGATGGCTACACCTTC | CATSRQGADGYTF
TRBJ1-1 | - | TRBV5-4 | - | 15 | TGTGCCAGCAGCCCAAGGGGGGGGCCGGGCACTGAAGCTTTCTTT | CASSPRGGPGTEAFF